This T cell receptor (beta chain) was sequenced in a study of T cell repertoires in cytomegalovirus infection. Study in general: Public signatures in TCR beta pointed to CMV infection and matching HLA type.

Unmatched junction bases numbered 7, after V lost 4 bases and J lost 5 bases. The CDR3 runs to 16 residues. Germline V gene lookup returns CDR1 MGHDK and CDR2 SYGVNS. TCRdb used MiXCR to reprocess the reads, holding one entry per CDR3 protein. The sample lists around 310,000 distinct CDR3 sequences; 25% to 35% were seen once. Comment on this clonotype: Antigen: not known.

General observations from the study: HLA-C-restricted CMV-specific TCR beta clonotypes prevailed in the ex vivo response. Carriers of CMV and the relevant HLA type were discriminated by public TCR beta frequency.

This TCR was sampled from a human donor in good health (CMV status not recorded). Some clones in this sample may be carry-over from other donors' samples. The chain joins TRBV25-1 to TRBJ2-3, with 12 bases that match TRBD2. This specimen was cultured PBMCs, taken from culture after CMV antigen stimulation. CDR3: CASSVRLAGVGDTQYF. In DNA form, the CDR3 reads TGTGCCAGCAGTGTCCGACTAGCGGGAGTTGGAGATACGCAGTATTTT.